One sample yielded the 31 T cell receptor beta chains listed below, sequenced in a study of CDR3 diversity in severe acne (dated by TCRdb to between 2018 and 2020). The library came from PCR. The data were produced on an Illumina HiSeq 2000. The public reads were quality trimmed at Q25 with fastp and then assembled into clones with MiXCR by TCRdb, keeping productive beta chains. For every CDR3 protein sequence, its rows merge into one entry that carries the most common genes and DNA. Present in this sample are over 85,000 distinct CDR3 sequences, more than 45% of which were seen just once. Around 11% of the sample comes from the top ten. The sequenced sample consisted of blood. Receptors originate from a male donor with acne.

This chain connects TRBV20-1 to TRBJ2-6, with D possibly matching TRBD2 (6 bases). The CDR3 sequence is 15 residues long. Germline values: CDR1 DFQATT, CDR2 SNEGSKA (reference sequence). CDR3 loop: CTPAGPSSGANVLTF. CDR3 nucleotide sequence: TGCACCCCCGCGGGACCCAGCTCTGGGGCCAACGTCCTGACTTTC.

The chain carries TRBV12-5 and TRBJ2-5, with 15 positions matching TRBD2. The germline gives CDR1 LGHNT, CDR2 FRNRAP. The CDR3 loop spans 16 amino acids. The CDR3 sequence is CASSPRTSGRAETQYF. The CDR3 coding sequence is TGTGCCAGCAGTCCGCGGACTAGCGGGAGGGCAGAGACCCAGTACTTC.

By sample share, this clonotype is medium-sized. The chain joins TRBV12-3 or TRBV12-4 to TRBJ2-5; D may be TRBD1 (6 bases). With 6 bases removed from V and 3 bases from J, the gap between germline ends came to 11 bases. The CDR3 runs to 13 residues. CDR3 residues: CASRTTGKETQYF. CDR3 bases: TGTGCCAGCAGGACAACAGGGAAAGAGACCCAGTACTTC.

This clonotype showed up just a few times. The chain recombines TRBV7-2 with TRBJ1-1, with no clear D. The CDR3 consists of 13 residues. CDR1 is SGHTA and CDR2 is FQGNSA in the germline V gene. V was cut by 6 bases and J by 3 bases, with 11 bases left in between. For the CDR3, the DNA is TGTGCCAGCAGTTGGGGAGGGTACACTGAAGCTTTCTTT. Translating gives CASSWGGYTEAFF.

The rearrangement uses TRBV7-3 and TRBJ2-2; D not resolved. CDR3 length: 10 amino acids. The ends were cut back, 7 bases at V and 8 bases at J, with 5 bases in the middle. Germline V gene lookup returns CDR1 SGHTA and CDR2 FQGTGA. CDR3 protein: CASTPGELFF. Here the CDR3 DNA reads TGTGCCAGCACCCCAGGGGAGCTGTTTTTT. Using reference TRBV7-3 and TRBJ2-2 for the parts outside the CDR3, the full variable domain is GAGVSQTPSNKVTEKGKYVELRCDPISGHTALYWYRQSLGQGPEFLIYFQGTGAADDSGLPNDRFFAVRPEGSVSTLKIQRTERGDSAVYLCASTPGELFFGEGSRLTVL.

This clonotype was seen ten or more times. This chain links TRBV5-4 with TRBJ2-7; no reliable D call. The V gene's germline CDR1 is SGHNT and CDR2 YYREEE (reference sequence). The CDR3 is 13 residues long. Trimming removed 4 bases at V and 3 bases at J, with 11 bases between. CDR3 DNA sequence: TGTGCCAGCAGCCGGGCCACCGTCTACGAGCAGTACTTC. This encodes CASSRATVYEQYF.

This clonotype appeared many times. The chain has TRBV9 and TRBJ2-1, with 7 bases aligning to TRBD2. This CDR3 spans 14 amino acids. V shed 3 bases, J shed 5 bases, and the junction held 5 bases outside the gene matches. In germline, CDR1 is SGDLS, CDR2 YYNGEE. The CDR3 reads CASSGRDYNNEQFF. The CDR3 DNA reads TGTGCCAGCAGCGGCCGGGACTACAACAATGAGCAGTTCTTC.

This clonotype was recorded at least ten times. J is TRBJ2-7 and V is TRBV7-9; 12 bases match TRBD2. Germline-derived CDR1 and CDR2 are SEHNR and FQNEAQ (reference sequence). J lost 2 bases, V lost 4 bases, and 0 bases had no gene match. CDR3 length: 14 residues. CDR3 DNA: TGTGCCAGCAGCTCTAGCGGGAGGGCCTACGAGCAGTACTTC. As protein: CASSSSGRAYEQYF.

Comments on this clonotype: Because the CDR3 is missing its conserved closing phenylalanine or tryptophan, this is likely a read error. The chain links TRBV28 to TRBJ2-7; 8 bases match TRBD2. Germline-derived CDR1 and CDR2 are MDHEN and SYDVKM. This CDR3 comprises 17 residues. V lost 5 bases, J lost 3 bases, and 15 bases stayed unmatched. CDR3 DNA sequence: TGTGCCAGCAGTCCCCCTCCGAGTAGCGGGGTCCACTACGAGCAGTACTCC. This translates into CASSPPPSSGVHYEQYS.

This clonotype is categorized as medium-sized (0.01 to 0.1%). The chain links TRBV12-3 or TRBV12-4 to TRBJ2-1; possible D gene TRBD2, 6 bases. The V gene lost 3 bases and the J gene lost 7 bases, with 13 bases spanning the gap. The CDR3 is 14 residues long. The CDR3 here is CASSFAGPWNEQFF. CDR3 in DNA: TGTGCCAGCAGTTTCGCGGGACCGTGGAATGAGCAGTTCTTC.

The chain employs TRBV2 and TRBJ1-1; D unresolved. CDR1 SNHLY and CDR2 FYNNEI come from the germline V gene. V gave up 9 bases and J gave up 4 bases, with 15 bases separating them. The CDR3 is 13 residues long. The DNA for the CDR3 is TGTGCCAGTAATAGTTTGACGAGCACTGAAGCTTTCTTT. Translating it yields CASNSLTSTEAFF.

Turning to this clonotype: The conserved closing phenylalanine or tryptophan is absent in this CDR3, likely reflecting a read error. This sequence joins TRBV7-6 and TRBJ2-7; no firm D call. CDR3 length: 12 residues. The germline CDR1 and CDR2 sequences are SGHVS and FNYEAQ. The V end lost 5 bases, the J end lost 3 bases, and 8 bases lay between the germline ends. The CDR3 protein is CASSRPNYEQYI. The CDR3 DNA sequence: TGTGCCAGCAGCAGGCCTAACTACGAGCAGTACATC.

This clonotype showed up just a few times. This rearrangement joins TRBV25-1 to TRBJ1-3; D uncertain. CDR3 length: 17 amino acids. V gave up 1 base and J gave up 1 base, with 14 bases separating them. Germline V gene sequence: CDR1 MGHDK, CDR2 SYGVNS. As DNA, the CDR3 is TGTGCCAGCAGTGAATGGGGAGGAGAGCCTTCTGGAAACACCATATATTTT. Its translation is CASSEWGGEPSGNTIYF.

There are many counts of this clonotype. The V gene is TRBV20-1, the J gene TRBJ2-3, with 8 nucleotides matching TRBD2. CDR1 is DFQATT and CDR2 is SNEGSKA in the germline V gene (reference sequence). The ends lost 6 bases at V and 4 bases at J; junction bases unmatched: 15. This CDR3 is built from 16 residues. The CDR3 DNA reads TGCAGTGCCCCCCAAGCGGGAGCTTCGCCGCCAGATACGCAGTATTTT. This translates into CSAPQAGASPPDTQYF.

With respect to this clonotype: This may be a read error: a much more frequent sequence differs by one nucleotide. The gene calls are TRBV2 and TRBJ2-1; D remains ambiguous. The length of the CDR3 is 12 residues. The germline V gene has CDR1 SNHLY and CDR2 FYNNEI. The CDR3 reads CANSETAVQEFF. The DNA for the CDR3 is TGTGCCAACAGTGAGACTGCTGTCCAGGAGTTCTTC.

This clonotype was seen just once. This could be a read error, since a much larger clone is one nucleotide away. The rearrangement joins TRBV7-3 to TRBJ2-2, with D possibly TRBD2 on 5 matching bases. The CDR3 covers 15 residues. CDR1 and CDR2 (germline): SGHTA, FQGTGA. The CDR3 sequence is CASSLNGENTGELCF. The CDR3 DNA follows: TGTGCCAGCAGCTTAAACGGGGAGAACACCGGGGAGCTGTGTTTT. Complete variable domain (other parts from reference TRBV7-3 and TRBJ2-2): GAGVSQTPSNKVTEKGKYVELRCDPISGHTALYWYRQSLGQGPEFLIYFQGTGAADDSGLPNDRFFAVRPEGSVSTLKIQRTERGDSAVYLCASSLNGENTGELCFGEGSRLTVL.

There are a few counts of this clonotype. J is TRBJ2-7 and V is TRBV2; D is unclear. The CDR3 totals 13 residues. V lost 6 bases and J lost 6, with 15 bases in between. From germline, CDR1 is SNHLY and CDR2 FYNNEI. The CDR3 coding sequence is TGTGCCAGCAGGGTTGGGGATCCAGGCGAGCAGTACTTC. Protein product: CASRVGDPGEQYF.

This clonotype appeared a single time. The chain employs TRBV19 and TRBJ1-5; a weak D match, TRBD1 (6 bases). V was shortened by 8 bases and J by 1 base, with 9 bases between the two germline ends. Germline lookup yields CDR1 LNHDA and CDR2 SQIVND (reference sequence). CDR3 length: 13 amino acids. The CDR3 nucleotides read TGTGCCAGTGGAGACAGGAGCAATCAGCCCCAGCATTTT. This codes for CASGDRSNQPQHF.

CDR3 DNA sequence: TGTGCCACCCAGGGGTATGCCTATGGCTACACCTTC. This codes for CATQGYAYGYTF. V is TRBV15 and J is TRBJ1-2, with D perhaps TRBD1 (6 bases). V was trimmed by 8 bases and J by 4 bases, leaving 11 bases between them. Looked up from germline, CDR1 is LNHNV and CDR2 is YYDKDF (reference sequence). The length of the CDR3 is 12 residues.

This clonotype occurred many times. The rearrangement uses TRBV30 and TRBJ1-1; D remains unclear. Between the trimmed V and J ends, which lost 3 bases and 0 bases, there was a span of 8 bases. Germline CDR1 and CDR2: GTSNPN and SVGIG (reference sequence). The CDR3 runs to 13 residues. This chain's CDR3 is CAWRRGLNTEAFF. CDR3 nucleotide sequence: TGTGCCTGGAGACGTGGCCTGAACACTGAAGCTTTCTTT.

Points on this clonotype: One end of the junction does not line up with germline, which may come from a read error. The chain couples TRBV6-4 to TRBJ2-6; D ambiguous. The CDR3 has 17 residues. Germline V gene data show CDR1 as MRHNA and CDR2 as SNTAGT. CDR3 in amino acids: CASSDSNSISEANVLTF. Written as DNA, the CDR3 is TGTGCCAGCAGTGACTCGAATTCGATCTCTGAGGCCAACGTCCTGACTTTC.

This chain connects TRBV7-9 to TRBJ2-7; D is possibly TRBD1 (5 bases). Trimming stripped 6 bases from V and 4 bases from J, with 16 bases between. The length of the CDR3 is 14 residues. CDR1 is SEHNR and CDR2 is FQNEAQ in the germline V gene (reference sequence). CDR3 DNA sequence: TGTGCCAGCAGACAATACAGGAGCATTTACGAGCAGTACTTC. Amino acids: CASRQYRSIYEQYF.

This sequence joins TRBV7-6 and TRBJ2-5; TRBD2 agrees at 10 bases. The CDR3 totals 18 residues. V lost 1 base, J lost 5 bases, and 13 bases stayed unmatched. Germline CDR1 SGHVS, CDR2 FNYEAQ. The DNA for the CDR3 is TGTGCCAGCAGCTTAGACGCTCCCCTAGCGGGAGTGAGGGAGACCCAGTACTTC. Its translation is CASSLDAPLAGVRETQYF.

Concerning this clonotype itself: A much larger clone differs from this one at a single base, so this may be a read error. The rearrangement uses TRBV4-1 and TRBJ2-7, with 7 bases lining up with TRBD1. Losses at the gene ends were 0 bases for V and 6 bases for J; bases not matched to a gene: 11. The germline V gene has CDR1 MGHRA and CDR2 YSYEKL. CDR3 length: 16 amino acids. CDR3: CASSQDTNRGRCEQYF. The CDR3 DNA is TGCGCCAGCAGCCAAGATACAAACAGGGGTCGCTGCGAGCAGTACTTC.

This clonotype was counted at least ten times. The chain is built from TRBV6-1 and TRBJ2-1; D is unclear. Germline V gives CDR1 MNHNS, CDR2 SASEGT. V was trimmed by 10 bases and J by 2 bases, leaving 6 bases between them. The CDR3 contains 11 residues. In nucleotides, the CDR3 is TGTGCCATCGGAACCTACAATGAGCAGTTCTTC. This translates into CAIGTYNEQFF.

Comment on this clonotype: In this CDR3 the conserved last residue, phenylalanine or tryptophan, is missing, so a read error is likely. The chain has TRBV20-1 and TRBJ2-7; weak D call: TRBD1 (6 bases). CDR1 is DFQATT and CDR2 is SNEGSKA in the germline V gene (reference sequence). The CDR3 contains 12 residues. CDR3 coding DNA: TGCAGTGCTAGGACAGGCAGCTACAAGCAGTACCTC. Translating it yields CSARTGSYKQYL.

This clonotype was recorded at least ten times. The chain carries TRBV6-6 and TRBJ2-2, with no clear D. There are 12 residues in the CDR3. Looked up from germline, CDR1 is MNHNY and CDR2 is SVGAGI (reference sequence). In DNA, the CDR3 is TGTGTCGACAAGGCGGAGTCGGGGGAGCTGTTTTTT. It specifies CVDKAESGELFF.

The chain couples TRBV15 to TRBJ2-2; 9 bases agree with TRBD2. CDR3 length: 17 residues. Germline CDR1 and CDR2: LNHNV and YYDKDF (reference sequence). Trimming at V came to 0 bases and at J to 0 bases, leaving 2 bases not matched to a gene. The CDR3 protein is CATSRDRLAANTGELFF. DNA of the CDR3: TGTGCCACCAGCAGAGATAGACTAGCGGCGAACACCGGGGAGCTGTTTTTT.

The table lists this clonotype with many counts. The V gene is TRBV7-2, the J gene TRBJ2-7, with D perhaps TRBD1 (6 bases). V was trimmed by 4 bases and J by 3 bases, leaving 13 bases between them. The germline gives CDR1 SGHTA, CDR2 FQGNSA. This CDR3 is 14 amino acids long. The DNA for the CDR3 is TGTGCCAGCAGCTCCGGGACAAATAACTACGAGCAGTACTTC. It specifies CASSSGTNNYEQYF.

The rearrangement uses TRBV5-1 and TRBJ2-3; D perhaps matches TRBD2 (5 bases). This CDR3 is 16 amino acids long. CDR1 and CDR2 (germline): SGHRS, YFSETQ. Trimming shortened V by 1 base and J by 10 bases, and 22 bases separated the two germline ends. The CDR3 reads CASSLLTSCVTDAQYF. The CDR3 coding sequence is TGCGCCAGCAGCTTGCTAACTAGTTGCGTCACAGACGCGCAGTATTTT.

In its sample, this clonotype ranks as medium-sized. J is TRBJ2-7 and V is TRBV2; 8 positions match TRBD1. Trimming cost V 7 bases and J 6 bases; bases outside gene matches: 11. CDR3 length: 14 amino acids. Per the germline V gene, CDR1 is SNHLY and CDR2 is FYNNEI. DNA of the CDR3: TGTGCCAGCAAGGCCGGACAGGGCTCGGGCGAGCAGTACTTC. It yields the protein CASKAGQGSGEQYF.